Below, 8 T cell receptor beta chains from the same sample are listed, as sequenced in a study of blood T cell repertoires in COVID-19. Libraries were prepared by immunoSEQ multiplex PCR; TCRdb keeps only in-frame clonotypes and omits some of them. The sample includes approximately 250,000 clones, 86% seen only once; the top ten take approximately 8.2%. Sequencing was carried out using peripheral blood. The receptors were sampled from a man in his forties or fifties with active or convalescent COVID-19.

The chain combines TRBV9 with TRBJ1-1; 8 positions agree with TRBD1. This CDR3 is built from 12 residues. The germline V gene has CDR1 SGDLS and CDR2 YYNGEE. With V trimmed by 4 bases and J by 10 bases, 6 bases remained unmatched. The CDR3 reads CASSFSGGRAFF. For the CDR3, the DNA is TGTGCCAGCAGCTTTTCAGGGGGCAGAGCTTTCTTT.

The CDR3 nucleotides read TGTGCCAGCAGTCCCGGGACAGTCTACGAGCAGTACTTC. Protein: CASSPGTVYEQYF. The rearrangement uses TRBV28 and TRBJ2-7; TRBD1 aligns across 7 bases. CDR3 length equals 13 residues. Germline CDR1 MDHEN, CDR2 SYDVKM. The trim removed 5 bases at V and 3 bases at J, leaving 4 bases unmatched.

This sequence joins TRBV5-4 and TRBJ2-7, with D possibly matching TRBD1 (5 bases). The germline V gene has CDR1 SGHNT and CDR2 YYREEE (reference sequence). The CDR3 consists of 16 residues. Trimming shortened V by 7 bases and J by 0 bases, and 20 bases separated the two germline ends. CDR3 residues: CASLHHYRFSSYEQYF. CDR3 nucleotides: TGTGCCAGCCTTCACCACTACAGGTTCAGCTCCTACGAGCAGTACTTC.

V is TRBV29-1 and J is TRBJ2-5; 7 bases are shared with TRBD1. The junction had 6 bases not matched to a gene; V was cut back by 6 bases and J by 5 bases. CDR3 length: 12 residues. In germline, CDR1 is SQVTM, CDR2 ANQGSEA. The CDR3 DNA sequence: TGCAGCGTCTCCACAGGGGCGGAGACCCAGTACTTC. Its protein is CSVSTGAETQYF.

The J gene is TRBJ2-7, the V gene TRBV9, with 7 bases that match TRBD1. The V segment lost 2 bases and the J segment 5 bases; nucleotides outside the gene matches: 7. This CDR3 is 14 amino acids long. Germline V gene data show CDR1 as SGDLS and CDR2 as YYNGEE. CDR3 amino acids: CASSVRDSFHEQYF. The CDR3 bases are TGTGCCAGCAGCGTCCGGGACAGTTTCCACGAGCAGTACTTC.

The chain has TRBV12-5 and TRBJ1-2; 7 nucleotides match TRBD1. The CDR3 is 13 amino acids. Unmatched junction bases numbered 3, after V lost 4 bases and J lost 4 bases. Germline CDR1 and CDR2: LGHNT and FRNRAP. The CDR3, as DNA: TGTGCTAGTGGTTCGACAGGGACCTATGGCTACACCTTC. As protein: CASGSTGTYGYTF.

This chain uses TRBV3-1 (or the pseudogene TRBV3-2) with TRBJ2-5, with a possible D match to TRBD2 (5 bases). The CDR3 runs 16 residues. Germline values: CDR1 LGHDT, CDR2 YNNKEL (reference sequence). The ends were cut back, 3 bases at V and 2 bases at J, with 16 bases in the middle. CDR3 bases: TGTGCCAGCAGCCAGAGCAGGAGCGGCTTACAAGAGACCCAGTACTTC. It is translated as CASSQSRSGLQETQYF.

V usage is TRBV9 and J usage is TRBJ1-2; a possible D gene is TRBD1 (5 bases). The germline V gene encodes CDR1 SGDLS and CDR2 YYNGEE. CDR3 length equals 13 residues. The V and J ends lost 7 bases and 5 bases respectively, with 15 bases between them. The CDR3 reads CASLRAGEYGYTF. The CDR3 coding sequence is TGTGCCAGCCTGAGGGCGGGGGAATATGGCTACACCTTC.